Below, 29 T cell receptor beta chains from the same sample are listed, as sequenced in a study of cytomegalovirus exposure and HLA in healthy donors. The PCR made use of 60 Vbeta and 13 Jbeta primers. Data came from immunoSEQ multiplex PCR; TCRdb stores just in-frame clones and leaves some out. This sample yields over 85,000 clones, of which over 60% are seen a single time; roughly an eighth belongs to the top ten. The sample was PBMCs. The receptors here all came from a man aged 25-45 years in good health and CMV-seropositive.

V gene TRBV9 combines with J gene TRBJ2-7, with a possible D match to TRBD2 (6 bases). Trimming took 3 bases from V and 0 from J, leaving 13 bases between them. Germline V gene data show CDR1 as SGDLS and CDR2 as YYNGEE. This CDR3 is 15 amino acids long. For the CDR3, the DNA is TGTGCCAGCAGCGGGGACCCCGGGGGCTCCTACGAGCAGTACTTC. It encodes CASSGDPGGSYEQYF.

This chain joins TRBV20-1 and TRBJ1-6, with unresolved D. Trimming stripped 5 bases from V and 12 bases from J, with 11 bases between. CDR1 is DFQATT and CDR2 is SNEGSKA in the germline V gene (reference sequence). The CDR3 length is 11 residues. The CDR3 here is CSAANPEPLHF. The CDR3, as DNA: TGCAGTGCTGCTAACCCCGAACCCCTCCACTTT.

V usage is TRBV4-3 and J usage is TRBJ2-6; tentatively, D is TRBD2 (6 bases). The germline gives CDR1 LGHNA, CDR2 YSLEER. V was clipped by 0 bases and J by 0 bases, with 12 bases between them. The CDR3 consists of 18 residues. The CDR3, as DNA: TGCGCCAGCAGCCAAGACGAGGAGGGACCCTCTGGGGCCAACGTCCTGACTTTC. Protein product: CASSQDEEGPSGANVLTF.

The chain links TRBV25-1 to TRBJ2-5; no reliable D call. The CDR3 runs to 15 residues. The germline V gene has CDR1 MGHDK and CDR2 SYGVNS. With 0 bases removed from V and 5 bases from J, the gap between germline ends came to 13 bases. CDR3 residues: CASSEYVGSGETQYF. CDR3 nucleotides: TGTGCCAGCAGTGAATATGTCGGGTCCGGGGAGACCCAGTACTTC.

Written as DNA, the CDR3 is TGTGCCAGCAGCTTCTCTGTGACAGGTTACGCGAATGAAAAACTGTTTTTT. Amino acid sequence: CASSFSVTGYANEKLFF. The gene calls are TRBV7-2 and TRBJ1-4, with D possibly being TRBD1 (6 bases). Trimming stripped 3 bases from V and 5 bases from J, with 19 bases between. This CDR3 is built from 17 residues. Germline assignment: CDR1 SGHTA and CDR2 FQGNSA.

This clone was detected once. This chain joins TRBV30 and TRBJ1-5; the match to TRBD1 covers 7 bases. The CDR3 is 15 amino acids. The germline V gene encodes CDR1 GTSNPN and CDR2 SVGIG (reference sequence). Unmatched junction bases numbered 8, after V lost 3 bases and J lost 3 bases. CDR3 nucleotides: TGTGCCTGGAGAGCCATGACAGGGAACAATCAGCCCCAGCATTTT. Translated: CAWRAMTGNNQPQHF.

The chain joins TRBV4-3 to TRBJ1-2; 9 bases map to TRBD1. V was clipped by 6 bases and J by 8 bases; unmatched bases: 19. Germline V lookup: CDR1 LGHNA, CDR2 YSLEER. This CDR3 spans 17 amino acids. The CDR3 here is CASSFTLVATGGGGYTF. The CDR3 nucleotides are TGCGCCAGCAGTTTCACCTTGGTCGCGACAGGGGGTGGGGGCTACACCTTC.

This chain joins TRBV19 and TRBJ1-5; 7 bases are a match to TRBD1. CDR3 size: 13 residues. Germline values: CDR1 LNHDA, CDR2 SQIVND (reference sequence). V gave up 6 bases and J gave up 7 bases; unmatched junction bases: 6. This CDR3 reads CASSDRAGQPQHF. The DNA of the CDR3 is TGTGCCAGTAGCGACAGGGCAGGGCAGCCCCAGCATTTT. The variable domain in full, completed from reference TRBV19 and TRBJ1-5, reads DGGITQSPKYLFRKEGQNVTLSCEQNLNHDAMYWYRQDPGQGLRLIYYSQIVNDFQKGDIAEGYSVSREKKESFPLTVTSAQKNPTAFYLCASSDRAGQPQHFGDGTRLSIL.

The CDR3 loop is CAWSVLQGAVYTF. The DNA of the CDR3 is TGTGCCTGGAGTGTACTTCAGGGGGCCGTCTACACCTTC. The rearrangement uses TRBV30 and TRBJ1-2, with TRBD1 matching over 8 bases. This CDR3 spans 13 amino acids. After removal of 0 bases from V and 10 bases from J, the junction contained 7 bases not matched to a gene. Germline CDR1 GTSNPN, CDR2 SVGIG (reference sequence).

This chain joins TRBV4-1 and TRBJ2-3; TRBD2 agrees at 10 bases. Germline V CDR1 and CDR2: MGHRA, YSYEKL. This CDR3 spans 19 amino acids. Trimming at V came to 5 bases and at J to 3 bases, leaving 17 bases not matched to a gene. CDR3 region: CASSSYKSGGGFETDTQYF. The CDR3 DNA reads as TGCGCCAGCAGCTCATATAAGAGCGGGGGGGGTTTTGAAACAGATACGCAGTATTTT.

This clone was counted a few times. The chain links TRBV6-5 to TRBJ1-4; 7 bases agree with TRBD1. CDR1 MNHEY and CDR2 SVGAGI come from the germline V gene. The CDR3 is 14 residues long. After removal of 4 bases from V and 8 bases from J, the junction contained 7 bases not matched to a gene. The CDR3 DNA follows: TGTGCCAGCAGTTCTTCTACAGGGGAAGAAAAACTGTTTTTT. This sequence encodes CASSSSTGEEKLFF.

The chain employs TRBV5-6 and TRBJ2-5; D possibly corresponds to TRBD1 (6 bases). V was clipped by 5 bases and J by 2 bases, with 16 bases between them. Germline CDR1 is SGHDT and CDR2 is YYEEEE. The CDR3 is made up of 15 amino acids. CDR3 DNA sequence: TGTGCCAGCAGGGGGGCCTGGGGTCTGCAAGAGACCCAGTACTTC. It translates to CASRGAWGLQETQYF.

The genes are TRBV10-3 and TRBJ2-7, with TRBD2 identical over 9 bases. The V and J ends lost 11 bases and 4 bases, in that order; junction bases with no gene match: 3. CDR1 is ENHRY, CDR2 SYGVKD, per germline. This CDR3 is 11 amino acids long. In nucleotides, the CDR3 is TGTGCCGGCGGGGGGGCGTACGAGCAGTACTTC. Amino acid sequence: CAGGGAYEQYF.

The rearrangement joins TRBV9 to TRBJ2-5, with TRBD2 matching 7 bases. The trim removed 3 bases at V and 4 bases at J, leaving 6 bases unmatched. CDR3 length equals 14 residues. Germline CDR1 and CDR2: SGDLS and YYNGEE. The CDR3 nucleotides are TGTGCCAGCAGCGGGGGGGGAGGACGAGAGACCCAGTACTTC. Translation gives CASSGGGGRETQYF.

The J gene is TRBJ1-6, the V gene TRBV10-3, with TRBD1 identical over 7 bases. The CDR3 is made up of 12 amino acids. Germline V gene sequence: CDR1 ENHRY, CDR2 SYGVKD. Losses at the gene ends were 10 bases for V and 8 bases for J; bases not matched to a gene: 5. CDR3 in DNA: TGTGCCAGCGGACAGGCGGATTCACCCCTCCACTTT. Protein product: CASGQADSPLHF.

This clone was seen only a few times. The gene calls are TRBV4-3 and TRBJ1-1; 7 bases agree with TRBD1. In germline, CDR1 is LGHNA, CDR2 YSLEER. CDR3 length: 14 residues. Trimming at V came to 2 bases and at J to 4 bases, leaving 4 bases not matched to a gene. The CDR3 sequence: CASSQYRGGTEAFF. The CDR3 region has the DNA TGCGCCAGCAGCCAATACAGGGGTGGCACTGAAGCTTTCTTT.

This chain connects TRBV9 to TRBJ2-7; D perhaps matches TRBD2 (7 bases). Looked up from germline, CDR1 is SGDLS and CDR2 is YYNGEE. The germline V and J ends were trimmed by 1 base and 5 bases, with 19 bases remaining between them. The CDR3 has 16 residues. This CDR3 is CASSVTVGGGPHEQYF. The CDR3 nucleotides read TGTGCCAGCAGCGTAACGGTTGGGGGGGGCCCTCACGAGCAGTACTTC.

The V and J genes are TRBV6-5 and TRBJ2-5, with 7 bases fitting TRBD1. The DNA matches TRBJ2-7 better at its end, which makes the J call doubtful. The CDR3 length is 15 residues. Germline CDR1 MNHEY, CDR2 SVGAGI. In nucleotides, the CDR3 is TGTGCCAGCAGTGGCCGGGACAGCGTCCGGTACGAGCAGTACTTC. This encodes CASSGRDSVRYEQYF.

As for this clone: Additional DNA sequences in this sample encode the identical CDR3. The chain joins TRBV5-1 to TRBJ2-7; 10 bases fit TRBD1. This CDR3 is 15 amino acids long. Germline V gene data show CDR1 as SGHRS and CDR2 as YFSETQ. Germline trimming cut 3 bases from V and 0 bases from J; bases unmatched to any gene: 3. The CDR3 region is CASSSGQGSSYEQYF. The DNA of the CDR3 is TGCGCCAGCAGCTCGGGACAGGGGAGCTCCTACGAGCAGTACTTC.

CDR3 amino acids: CAISETGREQYF. CDR3 coding DNA: TGTGCCATCAGTGAGACAGGGCGAGAGCAGTACTTC. The rearrangement links TRBV10-3 to TRBJ2-7, with D maybe TRBD1 (6 bases). Between the trimmed V and J ends, which lost 2 bases and 7 bases, there was a span of 9 bases. CDR1 ENHRY and CDR2 SYGVKD come from the germline V gene. The CDR3 loop spans 12 amino acids.

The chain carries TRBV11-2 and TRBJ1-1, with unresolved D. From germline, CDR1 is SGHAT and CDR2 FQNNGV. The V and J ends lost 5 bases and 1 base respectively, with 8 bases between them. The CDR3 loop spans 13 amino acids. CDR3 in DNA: TGTGCCAGCAGCCTAAAAAGGAACACTGAAGCTTTCTTT. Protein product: CASSLKRNTEAFF.

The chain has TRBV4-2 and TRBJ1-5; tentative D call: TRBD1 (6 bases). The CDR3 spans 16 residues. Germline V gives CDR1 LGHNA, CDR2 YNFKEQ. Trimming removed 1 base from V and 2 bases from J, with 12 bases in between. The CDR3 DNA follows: TGTGCCAGCAGCCAAGGGGGGCGGCCTGGCAATCAGCCCCAGCATTTT. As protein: CASSQGGRPGNQPQHF.

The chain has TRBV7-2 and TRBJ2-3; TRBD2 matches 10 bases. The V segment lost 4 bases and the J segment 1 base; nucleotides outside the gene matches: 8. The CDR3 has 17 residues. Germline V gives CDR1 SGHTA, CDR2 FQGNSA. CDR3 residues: CASSSPLAGVRTDTQYF. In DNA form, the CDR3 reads TGTGCCAGCAGCTCTCCCCTAGCGGGGGTCCGCACAGATACGCAGTATTTT. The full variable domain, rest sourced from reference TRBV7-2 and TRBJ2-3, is GAGVSQSPSNKVTEKGKDVELRCDPISGHTALYWYRQSLGQGLEFLIYFQGNSAPDKSGLPSDRFSAERTGGSVSTLTIQRTQQEDSAVYLCASSSPLAGVRTDTQYFGPGTRLTVL.

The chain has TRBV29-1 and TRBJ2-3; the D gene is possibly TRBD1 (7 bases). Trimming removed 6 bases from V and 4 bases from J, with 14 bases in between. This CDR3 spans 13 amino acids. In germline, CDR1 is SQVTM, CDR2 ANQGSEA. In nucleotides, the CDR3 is TGCAGCGTAGCAACAGGGGAGGCAGATACGCAGTATTTT. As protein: CSVATGEADTQYF.

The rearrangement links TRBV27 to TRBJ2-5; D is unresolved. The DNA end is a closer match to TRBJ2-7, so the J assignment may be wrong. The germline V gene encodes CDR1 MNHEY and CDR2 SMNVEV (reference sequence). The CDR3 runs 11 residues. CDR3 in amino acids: CASSFLNEQYF. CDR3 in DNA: TGTGCCAGCAGTTTCTTGAACGAGCAGTACTTC.

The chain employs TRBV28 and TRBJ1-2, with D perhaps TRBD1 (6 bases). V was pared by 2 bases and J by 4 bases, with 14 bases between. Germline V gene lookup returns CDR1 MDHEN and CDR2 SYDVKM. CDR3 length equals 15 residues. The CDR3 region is CASSLPGHWSYGYTF. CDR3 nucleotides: TGTGCCAGCAGTTTACCGGGACACTGGAGCTATGGCTACACCTTC.

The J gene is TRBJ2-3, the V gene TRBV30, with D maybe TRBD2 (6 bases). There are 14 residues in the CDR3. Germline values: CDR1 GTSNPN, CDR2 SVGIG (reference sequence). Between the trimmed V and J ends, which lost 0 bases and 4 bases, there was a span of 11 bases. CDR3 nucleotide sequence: TGTGCCTGGAGTGTCGGGGGAATGGCAGATACGCAGTATTTT. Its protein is CAWSVGGMADTQYF.

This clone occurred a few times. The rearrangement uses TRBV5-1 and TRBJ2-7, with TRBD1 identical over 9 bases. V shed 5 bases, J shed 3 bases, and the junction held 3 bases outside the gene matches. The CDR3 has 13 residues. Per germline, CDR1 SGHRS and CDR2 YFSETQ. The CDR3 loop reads CASRRDRDYEQYF. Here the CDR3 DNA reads TGCGCCAGCAGACGGGACAGGGACTACGAGCAGTACTTC.

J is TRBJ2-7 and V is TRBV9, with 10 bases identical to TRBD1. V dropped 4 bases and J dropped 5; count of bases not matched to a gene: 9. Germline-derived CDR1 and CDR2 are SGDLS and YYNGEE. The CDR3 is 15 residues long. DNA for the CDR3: TGTGCCAGCAGCCCCCCCGGGACAGGGGTGGACGAGCAGTACTTC. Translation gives CASSPPGTGVDEQYF.